This T cell receptor beta chain stems from a study of OX40 agonist ivuxolimab in advanced cancers. Study overall: All patients had ivuxolimab intravenously every 2 weeks at 0.01 to 10 mg/kg. Three dose-escalation patients had partial responses: one with hepatocellular carcinoma and two with cutaneous melanoma.

Study conclusions and caveats: At 0.1 to 3.0 mg/kg and by week 6, CD4+ and CD8+ T cells in the blood had expanded clonally.

About this clone itself: Its antigen is not known.

This CDR3 is built from 14 residues. V was trimmed by 4 bases and J by 0 bases, leaving 9 bases between them. The germline CDR1 and CDR2 sequences are SGHRS and YFSETQ. Sequencing was performed with immunoSEQ multiplex PCR; in TCRdb, only in-frame clones are kept and a portion is missing. The profile shows approximately 31,000 clones, approximately 80% of them singletons. This sequence originates from an adult with an advanced solid tumor such as melanoma, head and neck, liver or kidney cancer. The sample consisted of CD4+ or CD8+ T cells sorted from blood, taken in a trial of the OX40 agonist ivuxolimab. The chain recombines TRBV5-1 with TRBJ2-3; D remains ambiguous. CDR3 DNA sequence: TGCGCCAGCAGCCCAGGTCTGAGCACAGATACGCAGTATTTT. It specifies CASSPGLSTDTQYF.